The 14 T cell receptor beta chains below come from one sample, sequenced in a study of read filtering for tumor transcriptome and immune sequencing. From roughly 400 ng of RNA, a library with molecular barcoded alpha/delta and beta/gamma adaptors was made. TCRdb reprocessed the reads with MiXCR, giving one entry per CDR3 protein. The repertoire consists of some 22,000 distinct CDR3 sequences, with 20% occurring once and the leading ten covering roughly 16%. Sequences were obtained from a population of CD138-negative cells sorted from bone marrow. All receptors come from a donor at least 40 years old with multiple myeloma.

This clonotype was counted many times. The genes are TRBV29-1 and TRBJ2-3; the match to TRBD2 covers 10 bases. The CDR3 totals 15 residues. V was pared by 5 bases and J by 0 bases, with 5 bases of the junction left unmatched. Looked up from germline, CDR1 is SQVTM and CDR2 is ANQGSEA. DNA of the CDR3: TGCAGCGTTAATCTAGCGGGAGCTAGCACAGATACGCAGTATTTT. It translates to CSVNLAGASTDTQYF.

The rearrangement links TRBV5-1 to TRBJ2-6; possibly TRBD1 for D (6 bases). CDR1 is SGHRS and CDR2 is YFSETQ in the germline V gene. The V end was cut by 4 bases, the J end by 0 bases, with 11 bases between. The CDR3 spans 16 residues. The CDR3 sequence is CASSGTFPSGANVLTF. CDR3 nucleotides: TGCGCCAGCAGCGGGACATTCCCCTCTGGGGCCAACGTCCTGACTTTC.

By sample share, this clonotype is medium-sized. The chain has TRBV20-1 and TRBJ2-1, with 7 bases that match TRBD2. This CDR3 has 14 residues. Germline loops: CDR1 DFQATT, CDR2 SNEGSKA (reference sequence). The trim removed 5 bases at V and 4 bases at J, leaving 8 bases unmatched. CDR3 coding DNA: TGCAGTGCTCATGGGGGGAGGGGATACAATGAGCAGTTCTTC. The encoded protein is CSAHGGRGYNEQFF.

Concerning this clonotype itself: A far larger clone lies a single base away; this is likely a read error. The chain links TRBV7-3 to TRBJ2-5; D possibly matches TRBD1 or TRBD2 (7 bases each). Germline values: CDR1 SGHTA, CDR2 FQGTGA. CDR3 length: 14 residues. The CDR3 region has the DNA TGTGCCAGCAGCTTAGACAGGGCGGGAGAGTCCCAGTACTTC. Translated: CASSLDRAGESQYF.

This clonotype was counted at least ten times. The genes are TRBV11-1 and TRBJ2-2, with D hard to call. The ends were cut back, 4 bases at V and 0 bases at J, with 30 bases in the middle. CDR1 SGHAT and CDR2 FQDESV come from the germline V gene (reference sequence). This CDR3 comprises 22 residues. The CDR3 DNA is TGTGCCAGCAGCTCAACGTTCCAATTCTTCAGAGAAAAAAATCCGAACACCGGGGAGCTGTTTTTT. It encodes CASSSTFQFFREKNPNTGELFF. The whole variable domain, remainder taken from reference TRBV11-1 and TRBJ2-2, is EAEVAQSPRYKITEKSQAVAFWCDPISGHATLYWYRQILGQGPELLVQFQDESVVDDSQLPKDRFSAERLKGVDSTLKIQPAELGDSAMYLCASSSTFQFFREKNPNTGELFFGEGSRLTVL.

This clonotype was seen at least ten times. The rearrangement links TRBV11-2 to TRBJ2-3, with 9 bases lining up with TRBD2. Germline CDR1 is SGHAT and CDR2 is FQNNGV. Trimming at V came to 6 bases and at J to 1 base, leaving 11 bases not matched to a gene. The CDR3 length is 17 residues. Here the CDR3 DNA reads TGTGCCAGCAGGCAAGCGGGAGGAGTTATTGGCACAGATACGCAGTATTTT. It yields the protein CASRQAGGVIGTDTQYF.

Points on this clonotype: One base away lies a much larger clone, so this may be a sequencing read error. The chain uses TRBV5-1 and TRBJ2-7; no firm D call. CDR3 length: 14 residues. The germline gives CDR1 SGHRS, CDR2 YFSETQ. The CDR3 protein is CASSHQRASYEQCF. DNA of the CDR3: TGCGCCAGCAGCCACCAACGCGCCTCCTACGAGCAGTGCTTC.

This clonotype was seen a handful of times. The V gene is TRBV28, the J gene TRBJ2-5, with TRBD2 as a possible D gene (6 bases). The CDR3 totals 13 residues. V was shortened by 4 bases and J by 5 bases, with 11 bases between the two germline ends. Germline CDR1 reads MDHEN; CDR2 reads SYDVKM. The chain's CDR3 is CASSSGGVETQYF. The CDR3 DNA follows: TGTGCCAGCAGTTCGGGCGGGGTGGAGACCCAGTACTTC.

This clonotype was observed at least ten times. The rearrangement links TRBV27 to TRBJ2-7; 13 nucleotides align to TRBD2. In germline, CDR1 is MNHEY, CDR2 SMNVEV (reference sequence). V shed 6 bases, J shed 3 bases, and the junction held 2 bases outside the gene matches. The CDR3 has 14 residues. The CDR3 protein is CASRGLAGDYEQYF. For the CDR3, the DNA is TGTGCCAGCAGAGGACTAGCGGGAGACTACGAGCAGTACTTC.

This clonotype was counted at least ten times. The gene calls are TRBV20-1 and TRBJ1-2; D is possibly TRBD1 (5 bases). CDR3 size: 14 residues. Germline CDR1 and CDR2: DFQATT and SNEGSKA (reference sequence). Trimming left V 2 bases short and J 5 bases short, with 15 bases between. This chain's CDR3 is CSARSGGVSYGYTF. The CDR3 DNA sequence: TGCAGTGCTAGATCTGGGGGAGTGTCTTATGGCTACACCTTC.

This clonotype showed up many times. The CDR3 nucleotides read TGTGCCAGCAGTCCGTCCGGGACAGGAGTCTACGAGCAGTACTTC. Protein sequence: CASSPSGTGVYEQYF. The chain has TRBV28 and TRBJ2-7, with 8 bases identical to TRBD1. The CDR3 loop spans 15 amino acids. V lost 5 bases and J lost 3; bases outside the gene matches: 9. The germline gives CDR1 MDHEN, CDR2 SYDVKM.

This clonotype was seen ten or more times. The DNA of the CDR3 is TGCAGCGTTACGGCTAGCGGGAGTAATGTTTACGAGCAGTACTTC. This codes for CSVTASGSNVYEQYF. This chain joins TRBV29-1 and TRBJ2-7, with TRBD2 identical over 10 bases. There are 15 residues in the CDR3. CDR1 SQVTM and CDR2 ANQGSEA come from the germline V gene. Trimming removed 5 bases from V and 4 bases from J; junction bases left unmatched: 11.

On this clonotype: A junction boundary mismatches the germline segment, possibly from a read error. J is TRBJ2-1 and V is TRBV25-1; 16 bases match TRBD2. CDR1 and CDR2 from the germline V gene are MGHDK and SYGVNS. The CDR3 is 15 residues long. In DNA form, the CDR3 reads TGTGCCACCTGGGATGGGACTAGCGGGAGGGGTGAGCGGTTCTTC. As protein: CATWDGTSGRGERFF.

This clonotype has at least ten counts. The gene calls are TRBV10-3 and TRBJ2-5; tentative D call: TRBD2 (7 bases). Trimming removed 7 bases from V and 7 bases from J, with 19 bases in between. The CDR3 contains 14 residues. CDR1 is ENHRY and CDR2 is SYGVKD in the germline V gene. CDR3 sequence (DNA): TGTGCCATCACCGAAGGGGGGGGAACCTGGACCCAGTACTTC. Its protein is CAITEGGGTWTQYF.